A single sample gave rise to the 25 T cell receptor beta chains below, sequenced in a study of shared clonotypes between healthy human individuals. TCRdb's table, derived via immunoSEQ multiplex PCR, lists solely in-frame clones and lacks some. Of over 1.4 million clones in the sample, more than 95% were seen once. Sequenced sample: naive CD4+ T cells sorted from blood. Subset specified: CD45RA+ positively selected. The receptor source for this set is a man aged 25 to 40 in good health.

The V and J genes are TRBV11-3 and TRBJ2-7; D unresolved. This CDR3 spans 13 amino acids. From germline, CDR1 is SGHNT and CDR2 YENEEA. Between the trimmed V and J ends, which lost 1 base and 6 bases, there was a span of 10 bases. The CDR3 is CASSLGVLGEQYF. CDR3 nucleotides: TGTGCCAGCAGCTTAGGGGTCCTAGGCGAGCAGTACTTC.

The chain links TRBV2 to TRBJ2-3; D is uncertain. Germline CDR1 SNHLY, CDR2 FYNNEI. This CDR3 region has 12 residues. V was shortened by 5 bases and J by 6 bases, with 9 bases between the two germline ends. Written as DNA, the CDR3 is TGTGCCAGCAGTCCCGATTCTGATACGCAGTATTTT. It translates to CASSPDSDTQYF. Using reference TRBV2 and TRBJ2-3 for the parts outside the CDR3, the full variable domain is EPEVTQTPSHQVTQMGQEVILRCVPISNHLYFYWYRQILGQKVEFLVSFYNNEISEKSEIFDDQFSVERPDGSNFTLKIRSTKLEDSAMYFCASSPDSDTQYFGPGTRLTVL.

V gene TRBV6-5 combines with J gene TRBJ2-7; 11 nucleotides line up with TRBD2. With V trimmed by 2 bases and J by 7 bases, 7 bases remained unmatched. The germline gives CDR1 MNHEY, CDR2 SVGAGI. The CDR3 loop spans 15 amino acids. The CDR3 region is CASSYLAGGPREQYF. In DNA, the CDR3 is TGTGCCAGCAGTTACCTAGCGGGAGGTCCGCGGGAGCAGTACTTC.

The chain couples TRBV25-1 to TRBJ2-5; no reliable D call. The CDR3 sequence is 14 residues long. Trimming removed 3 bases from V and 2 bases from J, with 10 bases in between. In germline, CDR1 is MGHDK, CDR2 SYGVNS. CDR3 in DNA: TGTGCCAGCAGTGATTACAGCTTTCAAGAGACCCAGTACTTC. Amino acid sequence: CASSDYSFQETQYF. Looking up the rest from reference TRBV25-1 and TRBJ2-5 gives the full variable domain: EADIYQTPRYLVIGTGKKITLECSQTMGHDKMYWYQQDPGMELHLIHYSYGVNSTEKGDLSSESTVSRIRTEHFPLTLESARPSHTSQYLCASSDYSFQETQYFGPGTRLLVL.

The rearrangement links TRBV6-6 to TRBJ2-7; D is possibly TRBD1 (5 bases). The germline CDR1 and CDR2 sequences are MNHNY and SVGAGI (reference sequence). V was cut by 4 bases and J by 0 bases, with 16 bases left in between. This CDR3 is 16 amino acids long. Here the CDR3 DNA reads TGTGCCAGCAGTTGGGGCCGTCAGCGAAACTCCTACGAGCAGTACTTC. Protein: CASSWGRQRNSYEQYF.

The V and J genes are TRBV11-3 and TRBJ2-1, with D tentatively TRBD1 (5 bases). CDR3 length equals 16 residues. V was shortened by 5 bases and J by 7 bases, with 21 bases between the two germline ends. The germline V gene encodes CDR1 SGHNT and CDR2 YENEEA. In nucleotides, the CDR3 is TGTGCCAGCAGCCCAGGGAAGCACCGAGTAAAAAATGAGCAGTTCTTC. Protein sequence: CASSPGKHRVKNEQFF.

The CDR3 coding sequence is TGTGCCAGCAGTTTCTTTGGGACCTTGGCCAATGAGCAGTTCTTC. The encoded protein is CASSFFGTLANEQFF. The V gene is TRBV28, the J gene TRBJ2-1; D may match TRBD1 or TRBD2 (5 bases each). The CDR3 length is 15 residues. Germline assignment: CDR1 MDHEN and CDR2 SYDVKM. Trimming took 3 bases from V and 6 from J, leaving 15 bases between them.

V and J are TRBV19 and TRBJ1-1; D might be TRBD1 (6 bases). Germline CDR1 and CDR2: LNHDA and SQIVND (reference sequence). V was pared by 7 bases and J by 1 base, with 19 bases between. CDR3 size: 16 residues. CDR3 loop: CASTTDRFSPNTEAFF. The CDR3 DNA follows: TGTGCCAGTACCACAGACAGGTTCTCTCCGAACACTGAAGCTTTCTTT.

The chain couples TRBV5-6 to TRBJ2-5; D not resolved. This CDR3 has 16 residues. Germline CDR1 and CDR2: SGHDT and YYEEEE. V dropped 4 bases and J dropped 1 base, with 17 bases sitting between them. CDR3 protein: CASSRVESRPQETQYF. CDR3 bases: TGTGCCAGCAGCAGGGTGGAGAGCAGGCCCCAAGAGACCCAGTACTTC.

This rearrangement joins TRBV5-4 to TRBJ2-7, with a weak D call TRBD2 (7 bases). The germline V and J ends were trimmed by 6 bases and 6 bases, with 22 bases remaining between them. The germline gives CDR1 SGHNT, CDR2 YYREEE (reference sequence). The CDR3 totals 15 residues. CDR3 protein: CASNAPGEGVGEQYF. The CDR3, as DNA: TGTGCCAGCAATGCTCCAGGGGAGGGGGTAGGCGAGCAGTACTTC.

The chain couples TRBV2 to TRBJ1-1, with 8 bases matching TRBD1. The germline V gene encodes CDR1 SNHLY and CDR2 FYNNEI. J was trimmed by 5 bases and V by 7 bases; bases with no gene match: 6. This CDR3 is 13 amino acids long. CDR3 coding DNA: TGTGCCAGCACCCGGGACAGGTTTACTGAAGCTTTCTTT. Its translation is CASTRDRFTEAFF.

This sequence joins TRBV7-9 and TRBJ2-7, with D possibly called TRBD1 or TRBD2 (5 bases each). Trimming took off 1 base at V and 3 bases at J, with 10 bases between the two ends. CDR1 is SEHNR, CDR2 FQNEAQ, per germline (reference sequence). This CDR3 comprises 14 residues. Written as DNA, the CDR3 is TGTGCCAGCAGCTTAGGGGGGTTTCTCTACGAGCAGTACTTC. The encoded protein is CASSLGGFLYEQYF.

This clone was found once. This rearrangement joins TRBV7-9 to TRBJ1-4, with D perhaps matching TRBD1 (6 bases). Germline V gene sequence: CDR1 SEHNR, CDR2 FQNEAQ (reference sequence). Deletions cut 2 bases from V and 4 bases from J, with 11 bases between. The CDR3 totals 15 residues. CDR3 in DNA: TGTGCCAGCAGCTTACTGGGGGGCGTTAATGAAAAACTGTTTTTT. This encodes CASSLLGGVNEKLFF.

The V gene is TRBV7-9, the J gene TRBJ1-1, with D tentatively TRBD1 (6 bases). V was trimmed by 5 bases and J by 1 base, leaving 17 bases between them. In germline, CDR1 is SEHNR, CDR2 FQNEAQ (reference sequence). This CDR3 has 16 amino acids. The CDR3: CASSPVGGAWNTEAFF. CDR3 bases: TGTGCCAGCAGCCCAGTGGGGGGCGCTTGGAACACTGAAGCTTTCTTT.

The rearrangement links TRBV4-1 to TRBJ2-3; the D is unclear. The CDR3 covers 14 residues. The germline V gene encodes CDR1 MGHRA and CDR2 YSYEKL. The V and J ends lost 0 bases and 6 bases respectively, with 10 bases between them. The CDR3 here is CASSQDRVGDTQYF. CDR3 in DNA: TGCGCCAGCAGCCAAGACCGAGTTGGGGATACGCAGTATTTT.

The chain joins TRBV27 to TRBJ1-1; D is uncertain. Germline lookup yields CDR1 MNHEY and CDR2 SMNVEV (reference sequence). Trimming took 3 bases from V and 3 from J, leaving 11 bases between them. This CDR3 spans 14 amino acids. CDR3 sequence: CASSFTESDTEAFF. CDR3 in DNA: TGTGCCAGCAGTTTCACCGAATCGGACACTGAAGCTTTCTTT.

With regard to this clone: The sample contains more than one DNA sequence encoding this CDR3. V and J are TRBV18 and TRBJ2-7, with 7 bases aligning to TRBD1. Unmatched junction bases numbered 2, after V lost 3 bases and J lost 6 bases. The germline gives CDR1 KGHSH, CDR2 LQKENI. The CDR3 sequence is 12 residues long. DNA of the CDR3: TGTGCCAGCTCACCCGGGACAGCCGAGCAGTACTTC. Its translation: CASSPGTAEQYF. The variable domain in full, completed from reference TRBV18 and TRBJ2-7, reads NAGVMQNPRHLVRRRGQEARLRCSPMKGHSHVYWYRQLPEEGLKFMVYLQKENIIDESGMPKERFSAEFPKEGPSILRIQQVVRGDSAAYFCASSPGTAEQYFGPGTRLTVT.

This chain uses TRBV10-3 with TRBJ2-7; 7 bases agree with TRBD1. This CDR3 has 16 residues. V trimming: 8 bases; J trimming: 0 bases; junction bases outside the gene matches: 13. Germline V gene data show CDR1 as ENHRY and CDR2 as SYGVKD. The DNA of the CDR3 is TGTGCCATCCAGAGGAGGACAGGCCGGAGCTCCTACGAGCAGTACTTC. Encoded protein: CAIQRRTGRSSYEQYF.

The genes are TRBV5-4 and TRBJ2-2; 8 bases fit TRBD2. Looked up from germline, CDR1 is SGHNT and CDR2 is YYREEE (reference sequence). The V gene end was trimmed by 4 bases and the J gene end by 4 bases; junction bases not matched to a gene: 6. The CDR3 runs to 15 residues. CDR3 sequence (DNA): TGTGCCAGCAGCCGGGGGGGGACGGGCACCGGGGAGCTGTTTTTT. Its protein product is CASSRGGTGTGELFF.

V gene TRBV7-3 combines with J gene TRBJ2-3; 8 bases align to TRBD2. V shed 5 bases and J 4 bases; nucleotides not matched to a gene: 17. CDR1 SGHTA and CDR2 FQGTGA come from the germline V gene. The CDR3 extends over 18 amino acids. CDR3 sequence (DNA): TGTGCCAGCAGCCCTATTCCGGCGGAGCGGGAGTTGGCAGATACGCAGTATTTT. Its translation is CASSPIPAERELADTQYF.

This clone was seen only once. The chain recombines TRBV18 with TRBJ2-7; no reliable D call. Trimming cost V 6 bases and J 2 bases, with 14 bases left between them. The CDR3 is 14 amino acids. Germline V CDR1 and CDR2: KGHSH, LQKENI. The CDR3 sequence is CASSPTPTTYEQYF. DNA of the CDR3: TGTGCCAGCTCCCCCACCCCTACAACCTACGAGCAGTACTTC.

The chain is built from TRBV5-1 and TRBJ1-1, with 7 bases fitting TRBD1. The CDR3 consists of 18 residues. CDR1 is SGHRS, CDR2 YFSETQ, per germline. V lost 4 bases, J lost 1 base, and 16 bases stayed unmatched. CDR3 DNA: TGCGCCAGCAGCCTTCGATCCCAAAGACAGGGAGGGAACACTGAAGCTTTCTTT. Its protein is CASSLRSQRQGGNTEAFF.

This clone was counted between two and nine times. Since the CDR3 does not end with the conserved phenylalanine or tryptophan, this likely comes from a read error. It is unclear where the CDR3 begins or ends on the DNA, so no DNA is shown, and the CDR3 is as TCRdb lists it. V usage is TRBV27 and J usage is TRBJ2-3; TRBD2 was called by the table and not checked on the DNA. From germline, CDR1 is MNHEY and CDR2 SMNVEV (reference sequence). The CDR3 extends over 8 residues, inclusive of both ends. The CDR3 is CALKGREV.

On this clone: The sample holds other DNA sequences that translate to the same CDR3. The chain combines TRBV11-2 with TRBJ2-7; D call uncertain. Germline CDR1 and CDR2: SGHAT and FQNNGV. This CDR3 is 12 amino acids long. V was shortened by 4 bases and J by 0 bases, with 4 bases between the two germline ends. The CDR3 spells CASSSHSYEQYF. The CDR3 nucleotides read TGTGCCAGCAGCTCACACTCCTACGAGCAGTACTTC.

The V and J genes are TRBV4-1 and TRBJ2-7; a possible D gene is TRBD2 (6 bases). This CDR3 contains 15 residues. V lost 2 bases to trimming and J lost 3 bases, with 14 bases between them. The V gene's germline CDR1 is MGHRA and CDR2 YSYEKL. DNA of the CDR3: TGCGCCAGCAGCCAAAGCTTTCCTAGCGTCTACGAGCAGTACTTC. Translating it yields CASSQSFPSVYEQYF.